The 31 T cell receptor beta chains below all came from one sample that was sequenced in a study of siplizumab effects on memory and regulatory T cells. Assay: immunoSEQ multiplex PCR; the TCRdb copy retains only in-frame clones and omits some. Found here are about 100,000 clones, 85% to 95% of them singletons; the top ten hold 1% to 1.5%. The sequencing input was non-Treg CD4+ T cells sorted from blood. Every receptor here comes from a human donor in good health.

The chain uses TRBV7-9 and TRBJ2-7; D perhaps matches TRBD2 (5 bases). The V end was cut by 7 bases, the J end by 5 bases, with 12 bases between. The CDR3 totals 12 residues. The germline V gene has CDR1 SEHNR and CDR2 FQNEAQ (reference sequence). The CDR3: CASTRGLNEQYF. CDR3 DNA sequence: TGTGCCAGCACCAGAGGACTGAACGAGCAGTACTTC. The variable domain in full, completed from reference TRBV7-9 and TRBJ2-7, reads DTGVSQNPRHKITKRGQNVTFRCDPISEHNRLYWYRQTLGQGPEFLTYFQNEAQLEKSRLLSDRFSAERPKGSFSTLEIQRTEQGDSAMYLCASTRGLNEQYFGPGTRLTVT.

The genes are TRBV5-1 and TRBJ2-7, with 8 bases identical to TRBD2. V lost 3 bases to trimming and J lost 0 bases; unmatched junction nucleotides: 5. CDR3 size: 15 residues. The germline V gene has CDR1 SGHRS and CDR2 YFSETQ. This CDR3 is CASSSVAGSSYEQYF. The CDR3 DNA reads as TGCGCCAGCAGCTCCGTAGCGGGAAGCTCCTACGAGCAGTACTTC.

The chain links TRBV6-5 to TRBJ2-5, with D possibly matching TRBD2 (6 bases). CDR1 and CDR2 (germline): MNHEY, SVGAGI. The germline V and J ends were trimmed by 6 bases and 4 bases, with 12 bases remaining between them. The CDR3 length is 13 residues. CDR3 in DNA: TGTGCCAGCAGAATGACAGCGGGAGAGACCCAGTACTTC. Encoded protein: CASRMTAGETQYF.

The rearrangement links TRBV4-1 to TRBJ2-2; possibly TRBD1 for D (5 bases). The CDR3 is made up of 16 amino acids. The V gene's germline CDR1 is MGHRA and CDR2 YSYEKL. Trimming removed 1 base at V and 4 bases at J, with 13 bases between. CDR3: CASSQAIQGGTGELFF. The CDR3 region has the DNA TGCGCCAGCAGCCAAGCAATCCAGGGTGGCACCGGGGAGCTGTTTTTT.

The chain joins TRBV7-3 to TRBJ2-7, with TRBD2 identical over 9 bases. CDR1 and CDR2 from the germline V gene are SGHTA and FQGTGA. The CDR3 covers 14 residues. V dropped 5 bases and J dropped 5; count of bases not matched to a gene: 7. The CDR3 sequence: CASSQSGRIDEQYF. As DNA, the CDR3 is TGTGCCAGCAGCCAAAGCGGGAGGATCGACGAGCAGTACTTC.

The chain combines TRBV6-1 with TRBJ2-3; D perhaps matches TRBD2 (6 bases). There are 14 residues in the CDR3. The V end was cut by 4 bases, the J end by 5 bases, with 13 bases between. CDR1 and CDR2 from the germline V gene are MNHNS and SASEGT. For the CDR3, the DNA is TGTGCCAGCAGTGGGGACTTATGGATAGATACGCAGTATTTT. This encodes CASSGDLWIDTQYF.

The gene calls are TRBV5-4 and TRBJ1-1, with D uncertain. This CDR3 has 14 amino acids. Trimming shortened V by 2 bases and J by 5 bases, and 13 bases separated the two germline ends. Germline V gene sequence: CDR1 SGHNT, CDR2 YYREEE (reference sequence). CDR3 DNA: TGTGCCAGCAGCTTACCCGCACCGGGGACTGAAGCTTTCTTT. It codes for CASSLPAPGTEAFF.

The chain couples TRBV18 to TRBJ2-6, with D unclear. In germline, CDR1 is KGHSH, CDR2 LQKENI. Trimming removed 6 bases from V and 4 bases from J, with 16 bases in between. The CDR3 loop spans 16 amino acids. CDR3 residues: CASSEKGQPGANVLTF. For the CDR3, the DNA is TGTGCCAGCTCCGAAAAGGGCCAACCAGGGGCCAACGTCCTGACTTTC.

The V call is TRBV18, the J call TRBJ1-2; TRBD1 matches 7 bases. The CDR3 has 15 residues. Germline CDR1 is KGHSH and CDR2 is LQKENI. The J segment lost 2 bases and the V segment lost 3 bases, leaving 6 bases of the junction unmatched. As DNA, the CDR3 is TGTGCCAGCTCACCTTGGGACAGAGGCAACTATGGCTACACCTTC. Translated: CASSPWDRGNYGYTF.

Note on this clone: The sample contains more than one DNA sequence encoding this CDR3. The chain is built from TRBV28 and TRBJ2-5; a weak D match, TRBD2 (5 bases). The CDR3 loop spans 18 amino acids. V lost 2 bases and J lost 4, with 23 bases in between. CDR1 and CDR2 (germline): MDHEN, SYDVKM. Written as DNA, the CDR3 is TGTGCCAGCAGTTTACGCGCCCCTGGTCGGCTAGCCGGAGAGACCCAGTACTTC. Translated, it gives CASSLRAPGRLAGETQYF.

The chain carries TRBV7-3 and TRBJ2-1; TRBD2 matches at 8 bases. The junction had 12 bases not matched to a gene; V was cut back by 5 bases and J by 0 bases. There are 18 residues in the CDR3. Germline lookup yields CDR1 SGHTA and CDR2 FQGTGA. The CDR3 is CASSKGLVFTSSYNEQFF. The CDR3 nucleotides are TGTGCCAGCAGCAAGGGACTAGTCTTCACGAGCTCCTACAATGAGCAGTTCTTC.

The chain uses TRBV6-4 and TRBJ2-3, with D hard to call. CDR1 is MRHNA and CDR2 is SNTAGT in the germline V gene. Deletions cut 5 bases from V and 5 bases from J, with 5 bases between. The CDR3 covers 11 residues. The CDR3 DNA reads TGTGCCAGCAGTAATGGAGATACGCAGTATTTT. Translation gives CASSNGDTQYF.

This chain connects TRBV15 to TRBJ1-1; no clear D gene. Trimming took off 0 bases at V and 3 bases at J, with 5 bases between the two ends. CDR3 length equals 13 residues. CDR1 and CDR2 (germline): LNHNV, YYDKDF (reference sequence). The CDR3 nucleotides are TGTGCCACCAGCAGAGATTCGCACACTGAAGCTTTCTTT. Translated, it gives CATSRDSHTEAFF.

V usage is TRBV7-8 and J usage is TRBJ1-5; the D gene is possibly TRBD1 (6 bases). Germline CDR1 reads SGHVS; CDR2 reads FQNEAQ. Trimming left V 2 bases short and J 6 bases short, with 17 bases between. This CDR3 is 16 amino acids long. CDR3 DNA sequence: TGTGCCAGCAGCTTATTTAACCCGACAGGACGTCAGCCCCAGCATTTT. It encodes CASSLFNPTGRQPQHF.

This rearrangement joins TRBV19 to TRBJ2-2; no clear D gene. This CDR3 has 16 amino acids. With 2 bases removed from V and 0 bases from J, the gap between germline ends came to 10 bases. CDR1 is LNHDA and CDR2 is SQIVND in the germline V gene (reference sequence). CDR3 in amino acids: CASSIWWASNTGELFF. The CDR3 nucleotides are TGTGCCAGTAGTATATGGTGGGCCTCGAACACCGGGGAGCTGTTTTTT.

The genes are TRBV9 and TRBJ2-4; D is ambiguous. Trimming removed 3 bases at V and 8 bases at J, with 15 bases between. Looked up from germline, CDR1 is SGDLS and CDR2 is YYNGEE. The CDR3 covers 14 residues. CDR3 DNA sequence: TGTGCCAGCAGCGCATCTGTCGCTATGGACATTCAGTACTTC. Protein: CASSASVAMDIQYF.

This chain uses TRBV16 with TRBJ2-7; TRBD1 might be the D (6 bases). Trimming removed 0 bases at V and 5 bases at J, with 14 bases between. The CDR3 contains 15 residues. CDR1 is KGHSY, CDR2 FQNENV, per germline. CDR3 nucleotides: TGTGCCAGCAGCCAATCAAATCCAGGGGTGCACGAGCAGTACTTC. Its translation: CASSQSNPGVHEQYF. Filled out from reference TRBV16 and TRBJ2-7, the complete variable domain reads GEEVAQTPKHLVRGEGQKAKLYCAPIKGHSYVFWYQQVLKNEFKFLISFQNENVFDETGMPKERFSAKCLPNSPCSLEIQATKLEDSAVYFCASSQSNPGVHEQYFGPGTRLTVT.

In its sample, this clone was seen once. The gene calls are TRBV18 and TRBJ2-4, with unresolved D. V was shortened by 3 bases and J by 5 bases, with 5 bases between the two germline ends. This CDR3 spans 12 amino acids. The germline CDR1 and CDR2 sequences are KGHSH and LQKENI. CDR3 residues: CASSPRENIQYF. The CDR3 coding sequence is TGTGCCAGCTCACCCCGGGAAAACATTCAGTACTTC.

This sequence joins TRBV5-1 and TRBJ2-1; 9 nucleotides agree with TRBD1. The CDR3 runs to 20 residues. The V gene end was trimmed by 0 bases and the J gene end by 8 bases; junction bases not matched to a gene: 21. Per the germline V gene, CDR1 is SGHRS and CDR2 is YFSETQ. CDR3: CASSLADHSTTDRDRDEQFF. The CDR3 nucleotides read TGCGCCAGCAGCTTGGCTGATCATTCAACTACGGACAGGGACAGGGATGAGCAGTTCTTC. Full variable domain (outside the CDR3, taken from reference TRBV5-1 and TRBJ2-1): KAGVTQTPRYLIKTRGQQVTLSCSPISGHRSVSWYQQTPGQGLQFLFEYFSETQRNKGNFPGRFSGRQFSNSRSEMNVSTLELGDSALYLCASSLADHSTTDRDRDEQFFGPGTRLTVL.

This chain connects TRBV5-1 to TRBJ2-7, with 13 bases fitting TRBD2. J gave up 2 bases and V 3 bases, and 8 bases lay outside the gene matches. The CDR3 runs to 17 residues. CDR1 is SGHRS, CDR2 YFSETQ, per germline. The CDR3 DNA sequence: TGCGCCAGCAGCTCGAGGGGACTAGCGGGATTCACCTACGAGCAGTACTTC. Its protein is CASSSRGLAGFTYEQYF.

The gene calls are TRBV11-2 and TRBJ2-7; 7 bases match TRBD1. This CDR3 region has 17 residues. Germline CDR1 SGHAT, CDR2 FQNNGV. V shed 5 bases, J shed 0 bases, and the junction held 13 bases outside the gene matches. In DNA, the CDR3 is TGTGCCAGCAGCCTCACCTCCGGGACAGTTTTCTCCTACGAGCAGTACTTC. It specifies CASSLTSGTVFSYEQYF.

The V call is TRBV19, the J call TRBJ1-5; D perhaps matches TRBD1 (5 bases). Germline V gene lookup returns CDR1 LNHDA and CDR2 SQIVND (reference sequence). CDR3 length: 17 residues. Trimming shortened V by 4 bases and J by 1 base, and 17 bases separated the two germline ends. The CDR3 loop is CASSTTFGTVSNQPQHF. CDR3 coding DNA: TGTGCCAGTAGTACAACGTTCGGGACGGTAAGCAATCAGCCCCAGCATTTT.

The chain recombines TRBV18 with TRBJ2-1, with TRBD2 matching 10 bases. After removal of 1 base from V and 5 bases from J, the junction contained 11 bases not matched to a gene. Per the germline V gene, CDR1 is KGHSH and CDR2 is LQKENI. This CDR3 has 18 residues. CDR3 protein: CASSPQGETSGDHNEQFF. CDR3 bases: TGTGCCAGCTCACCACAGGGGGAAACTAGCGGGGATCACAATGAGCAGTTCTTC.

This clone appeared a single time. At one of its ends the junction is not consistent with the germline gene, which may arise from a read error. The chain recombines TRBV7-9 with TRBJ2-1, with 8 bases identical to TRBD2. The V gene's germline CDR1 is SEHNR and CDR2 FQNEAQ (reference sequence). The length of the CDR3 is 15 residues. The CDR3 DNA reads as TGTGCCAGCAGTCCAGTCGAAGGAGCGGGAGAGCCGAAAGTCTTC. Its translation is CASSPVEGAGEPKVF.

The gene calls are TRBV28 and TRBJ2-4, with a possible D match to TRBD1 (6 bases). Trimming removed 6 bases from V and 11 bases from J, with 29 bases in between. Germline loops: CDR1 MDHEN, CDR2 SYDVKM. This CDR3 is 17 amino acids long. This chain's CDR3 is CASRPWGRDKGGNFQYF. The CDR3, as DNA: TGTGCCAGCAGACCTTGGGGCCGGGACAAGGGTGGTAATTTTCAGTACTTC. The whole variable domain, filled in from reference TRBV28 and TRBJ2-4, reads DVKVTQSSRYLVKRTGEKVFLECVQDMDHENMFWYRQDPGLGLRLIYFSYDVKMKEKGDIPEGYSVSREKKERFSLILESASTNQTSMYLCASRPWGRDKGGNFQYFGAGTRLSVL.

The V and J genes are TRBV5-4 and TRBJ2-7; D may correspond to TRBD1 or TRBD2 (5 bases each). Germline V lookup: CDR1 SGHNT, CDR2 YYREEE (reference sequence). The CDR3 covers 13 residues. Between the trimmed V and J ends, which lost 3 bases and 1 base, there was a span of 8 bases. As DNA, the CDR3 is TGTGCCAGCAGCTGGGGCGGGTCCTACGAGCAGTACTTC. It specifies CASSWGGSYEQYF.

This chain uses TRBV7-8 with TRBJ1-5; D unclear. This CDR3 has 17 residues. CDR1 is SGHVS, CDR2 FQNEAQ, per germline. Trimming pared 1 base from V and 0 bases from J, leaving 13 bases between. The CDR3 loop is CASSLVLFGVSNQPQHF. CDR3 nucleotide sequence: TGTGCCAGCAGCTTAGTATTGTTCGGGGTTAGCAATCAGCCCCAGCATTTT. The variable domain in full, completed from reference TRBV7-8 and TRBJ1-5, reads GAGVSQSPRYKVAKRGQDVALRCDPISGHVSLFWYQQALGQGPEFLTYFQNEAQLDKSGLPSDRFFAERPEGSVSTLKIQRTQQEDSAVYLCASSLVLFGVSNQPQHFGDGTRLSIL.

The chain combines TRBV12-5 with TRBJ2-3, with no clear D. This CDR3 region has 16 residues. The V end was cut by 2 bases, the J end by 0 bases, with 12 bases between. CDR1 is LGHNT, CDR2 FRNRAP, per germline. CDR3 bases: TGTGCTAGTGGTTTGTCCGCAACCACTAGCACAGATACGCAGTATTTT. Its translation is CASGLSATTSTDTQYF.

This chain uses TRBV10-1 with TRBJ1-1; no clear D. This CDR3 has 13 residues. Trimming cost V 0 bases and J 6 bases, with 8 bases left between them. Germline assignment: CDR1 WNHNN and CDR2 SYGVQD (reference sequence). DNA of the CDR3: TGCGCCAGCAGTGAGTCCAAATTGGCTGAAGCTTTCTTT. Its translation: CASSESKLAEAFF.

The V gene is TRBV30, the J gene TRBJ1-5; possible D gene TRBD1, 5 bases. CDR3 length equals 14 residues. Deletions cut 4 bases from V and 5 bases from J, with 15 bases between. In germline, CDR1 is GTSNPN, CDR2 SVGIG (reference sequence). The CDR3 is CAWTRTLKDQPQHF. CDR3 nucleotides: TGTGCCTGGACAAGGACACTAAAGGATCAGCCCCAGCATTTT.

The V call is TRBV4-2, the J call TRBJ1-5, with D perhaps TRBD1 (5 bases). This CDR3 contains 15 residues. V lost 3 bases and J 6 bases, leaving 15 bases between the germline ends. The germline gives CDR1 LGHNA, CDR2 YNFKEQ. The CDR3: CASSQGVGRPQPQHF. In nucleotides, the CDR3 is TGTGCCAGCAGCCAGGGGGTGGGCAGGCCTCAGCCCCAGCATTTT.